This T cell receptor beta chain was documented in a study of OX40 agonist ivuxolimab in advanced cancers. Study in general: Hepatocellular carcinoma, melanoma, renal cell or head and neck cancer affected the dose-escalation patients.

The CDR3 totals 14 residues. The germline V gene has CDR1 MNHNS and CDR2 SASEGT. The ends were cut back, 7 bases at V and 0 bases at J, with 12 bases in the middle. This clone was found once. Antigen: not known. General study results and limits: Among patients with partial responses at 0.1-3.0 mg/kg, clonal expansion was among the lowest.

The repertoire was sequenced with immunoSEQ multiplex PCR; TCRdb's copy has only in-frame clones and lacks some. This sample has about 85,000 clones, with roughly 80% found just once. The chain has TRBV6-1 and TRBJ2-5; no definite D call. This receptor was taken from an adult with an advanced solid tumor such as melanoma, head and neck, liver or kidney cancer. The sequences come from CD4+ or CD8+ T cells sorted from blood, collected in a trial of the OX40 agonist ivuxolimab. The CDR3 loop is CASKPAAYQETQYF. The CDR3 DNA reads TGTGCCAGCAAACCGGCTGCGTACCAAGAGACCCAGTACTTC.